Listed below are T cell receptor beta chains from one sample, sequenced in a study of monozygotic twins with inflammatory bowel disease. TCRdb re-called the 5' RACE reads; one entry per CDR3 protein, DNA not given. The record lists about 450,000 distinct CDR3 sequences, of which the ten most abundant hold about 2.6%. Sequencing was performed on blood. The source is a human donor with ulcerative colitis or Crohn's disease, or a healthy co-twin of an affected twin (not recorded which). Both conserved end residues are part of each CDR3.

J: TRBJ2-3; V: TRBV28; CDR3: CASSDRAAGYTDTQYF
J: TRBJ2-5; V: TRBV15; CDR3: CATSGTRETQYF
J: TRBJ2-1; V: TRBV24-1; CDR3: CATSDFYAGFGYNEQFF
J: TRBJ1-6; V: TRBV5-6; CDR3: CASSLGQWAPLHF
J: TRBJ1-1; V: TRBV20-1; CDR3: CSARAGAGGTEAFF
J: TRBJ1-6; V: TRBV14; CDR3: CASSPTGQSSPLHF
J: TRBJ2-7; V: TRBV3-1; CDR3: CASSSSRGSSYEQYF
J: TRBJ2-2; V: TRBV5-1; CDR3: CASSFREQNTGELFF
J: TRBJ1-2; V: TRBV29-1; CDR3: CSVVGTPGSYGYTF
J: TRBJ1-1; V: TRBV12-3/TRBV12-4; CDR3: CASSSEDRRTEAFF
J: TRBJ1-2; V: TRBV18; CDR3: CASSPDGGGGATYGYTF
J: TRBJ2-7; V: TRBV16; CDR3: CASSQSTYEQYF
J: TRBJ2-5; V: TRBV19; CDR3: CASSIGLANREETQYF
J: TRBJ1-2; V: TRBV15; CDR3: CATSISSSGPGGSGYTF
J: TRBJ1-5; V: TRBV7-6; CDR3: CASSGGATNQPQHF
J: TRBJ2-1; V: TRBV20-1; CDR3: CSARIRTSAYYNEQFF